This T cell receptor beta chain was sequenced for a study of regulatory T cells in long-lasting Graves disease. Notes on the study in general: Persistent cases favored TRBV28, TRBJ1-2 and TRBJ2-5.

Germline V gives CDR1 SQVTM, CDR2 ANQGSEA. This CDR3 region has 11 residues. Deletions cut 4 bases from V and 5 bases from J, with 8 bases between. Sequencing libraries for TCR beta were prepared with iRepertoire HTBI primers and Arm-PCR of CDR3 regions. TCRdb independently ran MiXCR on the multiplex PCR reads; one entry per CDR3 protein. The sample includes over 500,000 distinct CDR3 sequences, 15% to 20% of them seen just once. This clonotype was seen more than once but under ten times. Its specificity is unknown. Time point specified: newly diagnosed GD, antithyroid drugs for less than 3 months. PBMCs were the source of the RNA used for TCR sequencing. The sample also formed part of further work on T cells in Graves' hyperthyroidism and ophthalmopathy. This second study notes: Newly diagnosed hyperthyroidism patients aged 18 to 65 years had disease lasting under 2 months. It was uncontrolled infection, other autoimmune disease, pregnancy or lactation that excluded patients. The TCR CDR3 was amplified in a first-round RT-PCR using the HTBI primer set.

The chain couples TRBV29-1 to TRBJ1-2; D not certain. This receptor was taken from a woman in her twenties or thirties with Graves disease. The sample consisted of peripheral blood mononuclear cells (PBMCs), taken at new diagnosis, from a patient treated with antithyroid drugs. CDR3 amino acids: CSVGGGYGYTF. CDR3 DNA sequence: TGCAGCGTTGGGGGAGGGTATGGCTACACCTTC.